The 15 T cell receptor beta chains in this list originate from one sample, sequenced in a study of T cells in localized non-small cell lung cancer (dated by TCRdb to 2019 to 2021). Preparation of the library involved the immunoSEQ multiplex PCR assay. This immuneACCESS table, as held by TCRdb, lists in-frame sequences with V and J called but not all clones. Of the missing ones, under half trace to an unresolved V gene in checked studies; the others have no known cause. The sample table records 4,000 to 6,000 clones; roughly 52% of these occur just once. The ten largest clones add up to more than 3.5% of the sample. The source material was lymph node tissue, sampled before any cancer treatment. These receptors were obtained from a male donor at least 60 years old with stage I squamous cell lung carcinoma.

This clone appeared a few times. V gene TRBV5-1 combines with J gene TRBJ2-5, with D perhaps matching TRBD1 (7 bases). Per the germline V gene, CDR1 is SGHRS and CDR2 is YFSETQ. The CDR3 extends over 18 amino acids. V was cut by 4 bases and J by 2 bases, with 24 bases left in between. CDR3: CASSQDAVRQGGQETQYF. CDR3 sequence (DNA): TGCGCCAGCAGCCAAGATGCGGTTAGACAGGGAGGTCAAGAGACCCAGTACTTC.

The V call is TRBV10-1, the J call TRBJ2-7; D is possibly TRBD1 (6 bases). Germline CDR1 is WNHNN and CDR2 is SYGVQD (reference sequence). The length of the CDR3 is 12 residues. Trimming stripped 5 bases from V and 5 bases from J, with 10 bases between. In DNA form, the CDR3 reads TGCGCCAGCAGTCAAACAGGGAACGAGCAGTACTTC. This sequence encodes CASSQTGNEQYF.

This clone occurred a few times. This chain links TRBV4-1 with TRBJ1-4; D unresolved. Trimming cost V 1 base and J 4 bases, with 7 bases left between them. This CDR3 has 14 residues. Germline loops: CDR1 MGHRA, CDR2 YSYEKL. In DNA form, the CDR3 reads TGCGCCAGCAGCCAAGGCCAGATTAATGAAAAACTGTTTTTT. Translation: CASSQGQINEKLFF.

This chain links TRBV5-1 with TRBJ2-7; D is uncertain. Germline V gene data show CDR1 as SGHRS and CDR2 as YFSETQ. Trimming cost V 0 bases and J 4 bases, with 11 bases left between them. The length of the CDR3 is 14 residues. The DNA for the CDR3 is TGCGCCAGCAGCTTGGGTCTTCCTCCTTACGAGCAGTACTTC. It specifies CASSLGLPPYEQYF. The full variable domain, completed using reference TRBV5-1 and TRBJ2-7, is KAGVTQTPRYLIKTRGQQVTLSCSPISGHRSVSWYQQTPGQGLQFLFEYFSETQRNKGNFPGRFSGRQFSNSRSEMNVSTLELGDSALYLCASSLGLPPYEQYFGPGTRLTVT.

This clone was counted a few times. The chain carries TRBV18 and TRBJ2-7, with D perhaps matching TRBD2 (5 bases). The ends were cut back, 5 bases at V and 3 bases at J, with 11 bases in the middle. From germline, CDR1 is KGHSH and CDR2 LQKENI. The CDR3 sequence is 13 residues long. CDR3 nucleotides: TGTGCCAGCTCAACCATCCGGGGCTACGAGCAGTACTTC. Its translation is CASSTIRGYEQYF.

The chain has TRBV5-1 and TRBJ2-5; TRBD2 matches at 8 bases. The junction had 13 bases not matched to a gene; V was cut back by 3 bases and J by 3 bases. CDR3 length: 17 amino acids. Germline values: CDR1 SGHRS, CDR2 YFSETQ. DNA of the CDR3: TGCGCCAGCAGCTCCGGGGCTCTAGCGGGTGGGGAAGAGACCCAGTACTTC. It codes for CASSSGALAGGEETQYF.

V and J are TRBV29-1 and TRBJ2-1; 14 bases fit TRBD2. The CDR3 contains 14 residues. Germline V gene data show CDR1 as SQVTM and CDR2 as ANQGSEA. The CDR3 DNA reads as TGCAGTGGCACCGGGACTAGCGGGGGAAATGAGCAGTTCTTC. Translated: CSGTGTSGGNEQFF.

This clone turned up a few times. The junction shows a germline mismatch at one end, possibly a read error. CDR3: CANSYSFLLSGANVLTF. The CDR3 bases are TGTGCCAACAGTTACTCCTTCTTACTCTCTGGGGCCAACGTCCTGACTTTC. This rearrangement joins TRBV6-8 to TRBJ2-6, with D unclear. Germline V gene data show CDR1 as MNHGY and CDR2 as SAAAGT. The CDR3 contains 17 residues.

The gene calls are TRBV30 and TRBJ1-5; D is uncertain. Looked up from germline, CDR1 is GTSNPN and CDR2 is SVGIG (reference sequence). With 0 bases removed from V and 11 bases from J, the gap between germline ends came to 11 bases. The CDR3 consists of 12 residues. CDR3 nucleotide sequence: TGTGCCTGGAGTGTCCCGGGCGGGGCCCAGCATTTT. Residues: CAWSVPGGAQHF.

The chain's CDR3 is CASSPGTSGSYEQFF. CDR3 DNA: TGTGCCAGCAGCCCCGGGACTAGCGGGAGTTATGAGCAGTTCTTC. The J gene is TRBJ2-1, the V gene TRBV28; 14 positions agree with TRBD2. Germline lookup yields CDR1 MDHEN and CDR2 SYDVKM. The CDR3 is 15 amino acids. With 6 bases clipped from V and 8 bases from J, the junction kept 6 bases outside the gene matches.

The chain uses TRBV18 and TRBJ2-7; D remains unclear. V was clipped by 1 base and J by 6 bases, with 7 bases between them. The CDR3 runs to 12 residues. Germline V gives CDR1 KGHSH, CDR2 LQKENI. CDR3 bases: TGTGCCAGCTCACCACAGGGTATCGAGCAGTACTTC. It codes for CASSPQGIEQYF. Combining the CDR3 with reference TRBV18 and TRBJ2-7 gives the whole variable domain NAGVMQNPRHLVRRRGQEARLRCSPMKGHSHVYWYRQLPEEGLKFMVYLQKENIIDESGMPKERFSAEFPKEGPSILRIQQVVRGDSAAYFCASSPQGIEQYFGPGTRLTVT.

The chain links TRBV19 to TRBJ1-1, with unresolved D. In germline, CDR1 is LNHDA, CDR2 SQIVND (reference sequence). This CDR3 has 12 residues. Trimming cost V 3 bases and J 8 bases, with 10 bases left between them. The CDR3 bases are TGTGCCAGTAGTATGGTTCTCGGAGAAGCTTTCTTT. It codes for CASSMVLGEAFF. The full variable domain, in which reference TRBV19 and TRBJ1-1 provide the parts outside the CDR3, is DGGITQSPKYLFRKEGQNVTLSCEQNLNHDAMYWYRQDPGQGLRLIYYSQIVNDFQKGDIAEGYSVSREKKESFPLTVTSAQKNPTAFYLCASSMVLGEAFFGQGTRLTVV.

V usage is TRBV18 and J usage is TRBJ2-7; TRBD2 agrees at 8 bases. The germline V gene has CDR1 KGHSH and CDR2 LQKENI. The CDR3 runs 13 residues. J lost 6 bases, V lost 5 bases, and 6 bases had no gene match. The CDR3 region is CASSTGLDGEQYF. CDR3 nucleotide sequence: TGTGCCAGCTCAACGGGACTAGATGGCGAGCAGTACTTC.

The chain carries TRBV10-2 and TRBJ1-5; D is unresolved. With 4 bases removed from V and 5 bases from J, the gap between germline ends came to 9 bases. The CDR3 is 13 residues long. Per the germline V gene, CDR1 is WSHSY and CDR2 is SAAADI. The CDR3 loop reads CASSAGWDQPQHF. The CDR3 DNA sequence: TGCGCCAGCAGTGCGGGGTGGGATCAGCCCCAGCATTTT.

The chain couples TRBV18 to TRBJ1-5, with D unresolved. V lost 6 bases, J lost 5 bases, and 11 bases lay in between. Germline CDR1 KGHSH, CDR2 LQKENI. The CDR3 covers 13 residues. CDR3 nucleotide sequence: TGTGCCAGCTCGCCCCAGAGAGATCAGCCCCAGCATTTT. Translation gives CASSPQRDQPQHF. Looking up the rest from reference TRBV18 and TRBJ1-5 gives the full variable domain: NAGVMQNPRHLVRRRGQEARLRCSPMKGHSHVYWYRQLPEEGLKFMVYLQKENIIDESGMPKERFSAEFPKEGPSILRIQQVVRGDSAAYFCASSPQRDQPQHFGDGTRLSIL.